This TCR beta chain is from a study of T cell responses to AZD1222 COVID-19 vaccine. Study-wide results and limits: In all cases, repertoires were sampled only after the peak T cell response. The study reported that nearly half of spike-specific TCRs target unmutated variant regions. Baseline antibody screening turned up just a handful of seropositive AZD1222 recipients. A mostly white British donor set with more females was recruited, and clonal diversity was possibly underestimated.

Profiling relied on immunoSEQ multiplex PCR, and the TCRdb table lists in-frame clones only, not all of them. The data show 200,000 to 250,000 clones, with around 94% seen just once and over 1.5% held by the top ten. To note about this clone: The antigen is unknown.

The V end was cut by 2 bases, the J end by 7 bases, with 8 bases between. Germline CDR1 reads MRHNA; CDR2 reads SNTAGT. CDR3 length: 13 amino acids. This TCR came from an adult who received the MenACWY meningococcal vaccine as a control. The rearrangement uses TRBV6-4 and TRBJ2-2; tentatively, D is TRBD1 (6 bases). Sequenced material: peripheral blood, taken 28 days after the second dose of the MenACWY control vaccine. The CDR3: CASSDAGVGELFF. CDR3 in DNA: TGTGCCAGCAGTGACGCAGGGGTCGGGGAGCTGTTTTTT.